These 23 T cell receptor beta chains originate from one sample sequenced in a study of shared clonotypes between healthy human individuals. Some clones are missing from TCRdb's copy, which holds only in-frame ones; the method was immunoSEQ multiplex PCR. The sample lists approximately 2,000,000 clones, 85% to 95% seen once, with 0.37% in the top ten. The sample comprised naive CD4+ T cells from PBMCs. As to subset: CD45RA+ positively selected. These receptors were taken from a man aged 18 to 30 in good health. Some clones in this sample may be carry-over from other donors' samples.

The sample holds one count of this clone. V usage is TRBV12-5 and J usage is TRBJ2-3; D is unclear. The V gene's germline CDR1 is LGHNT and CDR2 FRNRAP. Deletions cut 3 bases from V and 4 bases from J, with 11 bases between. The CDR3 is made up of 14 amino acids. The CDR3 protein is CASGFGRTADTQYF. CDR3 DNA sequence: TGTGCTAGTGGTTTTGGACGGACCGCAGATACGCAGTATTTT. Full variable domain (rest looked up from reference TRBV12-5 and TRBJ2-3): DARVTQTPRHKVTEMGQEVTMRCQPILGHNTVFWYRQTMMQGLELLAYFRNRAPLDDSGMPKDRFSAEMPDATLATLKIQPSEPRDSAVYFCASGFGRTADTQYFGPGTRLTVL.

V gene TRBV5-4 combines with J gene TRBJ2-5, with unresolved D. The V gene's germline CDR1 is SGHNT and CDR2 YYREEE (reference sequence). V was cut by 6 bases and J by 0 bases, with 9 bases left in between. The CDR3 runs to 13 residues. The CDR3 DNA reads TGTGCCAGCAACCTACCCAACCAAGAGACCCAGTACTTC. Translated: CASNLPNQETQYF. Using reference TRBV5-4 and TRBJ2-5 for the parts outside the CDR3, the full variable domain is ETGVTQSPTHLIKTRGQQVTLRCSSQSGHNTVSWYQQALGQGPQFIFQYYREEENGRGNFPPRFSGLQFPNYSSELNVNALELDDSALYLCASNLPNQETQYFGPGTRLLVL.

The chain combines TRBV5-1 with TRBJ2-1, with D tentatively TRBD1 (5 bases). The V gene's germline CDR1 is SGHRS and CDR2 YFSETQ. Trimming pared 0 bases from V and 2 bases from J, leaving 12 bases between. This CDR3 is built from 16 residues. The CDR3 protein is CASSLVAGLTYNEQFF. CDR3 nucleotides: TGCGCCAGCAGCTTGGTGGCAGGGCTGACCTACAATGAGCAGTTCTTC.

V is TRBV9 and J is TRBJ1-4, with 10 bases that match TRBD1. The CDR3 loop spans 15 amino acids. The V gene end was trimmed by 3 bases and the J gene end by 8 bases; junction bases not matched to a gene: 7. Germline loops: CDR1 SGDLS, CDR2 YYNGEE. The CDR3 sequence: CASSERQGATEKLFF. DNA for the CDR3: TGTGCCAGCAGCGAACGACAGGGGGCGACGGAAAAACTGTTTTTT.

In this sample, this clone turned up once. Here the CDR3 DNA reads TGTGCCACCAGCAGAGAGGGACGAGAAGCTTTCTTT. Its protein is CATSREGREAFF. V is TRBV15 and J is TRBJ1-1; a weak D match, TRBD1 (5 bases). Deletions cut 0 bases from V and 8 bases from J, with 7 bases between. The CDR3 has 12 amino acids. Germline V gene lookup returns CDR1 LNHNV and CDR2 YYDKDF (reference sequence). The variable domain in full, completed from reference TRBV15 and TRBJ1-1, reads DAMVIQNPRYQVTQFGKPVTLSCSQTLNHNVMYWYQQKSSQAPKLLFHYYDKDFNNEADTPDNFQSRRPNTSFCFLDIRSPGLGDTAMYLCATSREGREAFFGQGTRLTVV.

V usage is TRBV9 and J usage is TRBJ2-7; D might be TRBD1 (6 bases). The CDR3 is 13 amino acids. Germline V gene lookup returns CDR1 SGDLS and CDR2 YYNGEE. Trimming cost V 4 bases and J 2 bases, with 10 bases left between them. The CDR3 bases are TGTGCCAGCAGCCCCGGGACAACCTACGAGCAGTACTTC. Its protein is CASSPGTTYEQYF. Combining the CDR3 with reference TRBV9 and TRBJ2-7 gives the whole variable domain DSGVTQTPKHLITATGQRVTLRCSPRSGDLSVYWYQQSLDQGLQFLIQYYNGEERAKGNILERFSAQQFPDLHSELNLSSLELGDSALYFCASSPGTTYEQYFGPGTRLTVT.

This clone has a handful of counts. The V gene is TRBV27, the J gene TRBJ1-4; D might be TRBD1 (5 bases). Germline V gene lookup returns CDR1 MNHEY and CDR2 SMNVEV (reference sequence). Trimming stripped 6 bases from V and 6 bases from J, with 14 bases between. This CDR3 has 14 residues. Here the CDR3 DNA reads TGTGCCAGCAGAGGGGCCGGATGGTATGAAAAACTGTTTTTT. Translating gives CASRGAGWYEKLFF.

The chain recombines TRBV28 with TRBJ2-1, with D possibly matching TRBD2 (6 bases). CDR1 is MDHEN, CDR2 SYDVKM, per germline. V lost 8 bases to trimming and J lost 6 bases, with 17 bases between them. The CDR3 loop spans 14 amino acids. DNA of the CDR3: TGTGCCAGCGTTTTCGGGAGCTTGGGCAATGAGCAGTTCTTC. Protein sequence: CASVFGSLGNEQFF.

This clone was detected only once. The J gene is TRBJ2-2, the V gene TRBV7-3; D is unresolved. The germline V gene has CDR1 SGHTA and CDR2 FQGTGA. Trimming removed 4 bases from V and 4 bases from J, with 7 bases in between. This CDR3 has 13 amino acids. As DNA, the CDR3 is TGTGCCAGCAGCTCCAAAAGCACCGGGGAGCTGTTTTTT. It codes for CASSSKSTGELFF.

The CDR3 region has the DNA TGTGCCAGCAGCCCGAACTCCTACAATGAGCAGTTCTTC. It codes for CASSPNSYNEQFF. The chain carries TRBV7-9 and TRBJ2-1; D not resolved. From germline, CDR1 is SEHNR and CDR2 FQNEAQ (reference sequence). The length of the CDR3 is 13 residues. The germline V and J ends were trimmed by 5 bases and 0 bases, with 5 bases remaining between them. The whole variable domain, remainder taken from reference TRBV7-9 and TRBJ2-1, is DTGVSQNPRHKITKRGQNVTFRCDPISEHNRLYWYRQTLGQGPEFLTYFQNEAQLEKSRLLSDRFSAERPKGSFSTLEIQRTEQGDSAMYLCASSPNSYNEQFFGPGTRLTVL.

The CDR3 protein is CASSLSGKAADTQYF. The CDR3 DNA reads as TGTGCCAGCAGTTTATCAGGGAAAGCAGCAGATACGCAGTATTTT. The J gene is TRBJ2-3, the V gene TRBV27; the D is unclear. Trimming took 0 bases from V and 4 from J, leaving 11 bases between them. This CDR3 is built from 15 residues. Germline CDR1 is MNHEY and CDR2 is SMNVEV (reference sequence).

V usage is TRBV18 and J usage is TRBJ2-2, with TRBD1 identical over 7 bases. Germline trimming cut 3 bases from V and 5 bases from J; bases unmatched to any gene: 9. The CDR3 covers 16 residues. CDR1 and CDR2 (germline): KGHSH, LQKENI. This CDR3 is CASSPRGQAATGELFF. In DNA, the CDR3 is TGTGCCAGCTCACCCCGAGGACAGGCGGCGACCGGGGAGCTGTTTTTT.

V and J are TRBV28 and TRBJ2-3; no definite D call. From germline, CDR1 is MDHEN and CDR2 SYDVKM. This CDR3 region has 12 residues. V was pared by 5 bases and J by 4 bases, with 7 bases between. The CDR3 region is CASSTPADTQYF. The DNA of the CDR3 is TGTGCCAGCAGTACACCGGCAGATACGCAGTATTTT.

The CDR3 loop reads CASSLLGSGGNNEQFF. The CDR3 DNA is TGTGCCAGCAGCCTGTTAGGGAGCGGGGGAAACAATGAGCAGTTCTTC. This chain links TRBV5-5 with TRBJ2-1; 8 nucleotides match TRBD2. V dropped 4 bases and J dropped 5; count of bases not matched to a gene: 11. CDR3 length equals 16 residues. The germline gives CDR1 SGHKS, CDR2 YYEKEE (reference sequence).

A word on this clone: Other DNA variants within this sample encode the same CDR3. This chain joins TRBV5-4 and TRBJ2-1; TRBD2 matches at 15 bases. With V trimmed by 4 bases and J by 3 bases, 11 bases remained unmatched. The CDR3 loop spans 19 amino acids. Germline CDR1 SGHNT, CDR2 YYREEE (reference sequence). Here the CDR3 DNA reads TGTGCCAGCAGCCCTGGGGGACTAGCGGGAGGAGTAAGCTACAATGAGCAGTTCTTC. It is translated as CASSPGGLAGGVSYNEQFF.

This rearrangement joins TRBV5-4 to TRBJ2-5; the match to TRBD2 covers 9 bases. Trimming cost V 0 bases and J 5 bases; bases outside gene matches: 14. The CDR3 is made up of 18 amino acids. CDR1 SGHNT and CDR2 YYREEE come from the germline V gene (reference sequence). The CDR3 nucleotides are TGTGCCAGCAGCTTGGGCCTAGATTTAGCGGGAGCGGGGGAGACCCAGTACTTC. This gives the protein CASSLGLDLAGAGETQYF. The variable domain in full, completed from reference TRBV5-4 and TRBJ2-5, reads ETGVTQSPTHLIKTRGQQVTLRCSSQSGHNTVSWYQQALGQGPQFIFQYYREEENGRGNFPPRFSGLQFPNYSSELNVNALELDDSALYLCASSLGLDLAGAGETQYFGPGTRLLVL.

V is TRBV19 and J is TRBJ1-2, with TRBD1 matching over 11 bases. CDR3 length equals 13 residues. V was pared by 9 bases and J by 5 bases, with 5 bases of the junction left unmatched. Germline V gene sequence: CDR1 LNHDA, CDR2 SQIVND (reference sequence). Here the CDR3 reads CASLRDRGYGYTF. The CDR3 DNA reads as TGTGCCAGCCTCAGGGACAGGGGGTATGGCTACACCTTC. Drawing the rest from reference TRBV19 and TRBJ1-2, the complete variable domain is DGGITQSPKYLFRKEGQNVTLSCEQNLNHDAMYWYRQDPGQGLRLIYYSQIVNDFQKGDIAEGYSVSREKKESFPLTVTSAQKNPTAFYLCASLRDRGYGYTFGSGTRLTVV.

The genes are TRBV9 and TRBJ1-2; tentatively, D is TRBD1 (6 bases). The CDR3 is 17 amino acids. Germline V CDR1 and CDR2: SGDLS, YYNGEE. Deletions cut 3 bases from V and 6 bases from J, with 24 bases between. CDR3 DNA sequence: TGTGCCAGCAGCGAGGGGGGACTGAGGGAAGAGGGGAATGGCTACACCTTC. Protein: CASSEGGLREEGNGYTF.

This clone appeared once. V gene TRBV9 combines with J gene TRBJ1-1; no clear D gene. The CDR3 has 15 amino acids. The V end lost 4 bases, the J end lost 0 bases, and 13 bases lay between the germline ends. The germline gives CDR1 SGDLS, CDR2 YYNGEE. The CDR3 loop reads CASSPRTDLNTEAFF. For the CDR3, the DNA is TGTGCCAGCAGCCCCCGGACCGACTTGAACACTGAAGCTTTCTTT.

This chain joins TRBV5-1 and TRBJ2-5; D possibly corresponds to TRBD1 (5 bases). Per the germline V gene, CDR1 is SGHRS and CDR2 is YFSETQ. This CDR3 contains 16 residues. The V and J ends lost 1 base and 2 bases respectively, with 15 bases between them. CDR3 protein: CASSLNSGLGQETQYF. The CDR3 DNA reads as TGCGCCAGCAGCTTGAACTCAGGGTTGGGGCAAGAGACCCAGTACTTC.

This sequence joins TRBV5-1 and TRBJ2-5, with TRBD2 identical over 13 bases. V trimming: 3 bases; J trimming: 1 base; junction bases outside the gene matches: 3. Germline V CDR1 and CDR2: SGHRS, YFSETQ. The CDR3 length is 16 residues. CDR3 in DNA: TGCGCCAGCAGCTCCGGACTAGCGGGAGCCCAAGAGACCCAGTACTTC. It is translated as CASSSGLAGAQETQYF.

CDR3 nucleotide sequence: TGTGCCAGCAGCTTGGGGGGGGCTATGTACAATGAGCAGTTCTTC. The encoded protein is CASSLGGAMYNEQFF. The V and J genes are TRBV5-4 and TRBJ2-1; the D gene could be TRBD1 or TRBD2 (6 bases each). Germline V CDR1 and CDR2: SGHNT, YYREEE (reference sequence). Trimming shortened V by 0 bases and J by 4 bases, and 11 bases separated the two germline ends. This CDR3 comprises 15 residues. Full variable domain (missing parts from reference TRBV5-4 and TRBJ2-1): ETGVTQSPTHLIKTRGQQVTLRCSSQSGHNTVSWYQQALGQGPQFIFQYYREEENGRGNFPPRFSGLQFPNYSSELNVNALELDDSALYLCASSLGGAMYNEQFFGPGTRLTVL.

The chain employs TRBV7-7 and TRBJ2-5; a possible D gene is TRBD1 (6 bases). The CDR3 sequence is 15 residues long. The germline gives CDR1 SSHAT, CDR2 FNYEAQ (reference sequence). The V and J ends lost 2 bases and 5 bases respectively, with 15 bases between them. The CDR3 nucleotides are TGTGCCAGCAGCTTACCCCGGACAGTCAGGGAGACCCAGTACTTC. The encoded protein is CASSLPRTVRETQYF.